This T cell receptor beta chain was obtained from a study of Tregs in tolerant kidney transplant recipients. The wider study: Recipients received nonmyeloablative bone marrow transplants from related graft donors, with transient mixed chimerism. Study-level findings and limits: Activated donor B cell expansion appeared to reveal the most relevant donor-specific TCRbeta repertoire. Some patients' samples used different primers over time, so nucleotide sequences weren't comparable.

Here immunoSEQ multiplex PCR was the method, and the copy in TCRdb shows in-frame clones only, minus some. The sample shows fewer than 80,000 clones, about 98% of them seen only once. About this clone itself: What it binds is unknown.

The CDR3 runs to 17 residues. The V gene end was trimmed by 1 base and the J gene end by 6 bases; junction bases not matched to a gene: 13. CDR1 is SGHTA, CDR2 FQGNSA, per germline. The source of this sequence is a human donor who received a combined kidney and bone marrow transplant. The V and J genes are TRBV7-2 and TRBJ1-2, with 8 bases that match TRBD1. Source: CD4+ T cells from blood, taken before the transplant. In DNA form, the CDR3 reads TGTGCCAGCAGCTTAGGGACAGGGTATTCCATTGCTAATGGCTACACCTTC. The encoded protein is CASSLGTGYSIANGYTF.